The sequence of this T cell receptor beta chain was determined in a study of cytomegalovirus exposure and HLA in healthy donors. About the research overall: A prior study identified 117 million unique TCR beta sequences from roughly 180 million T cells. About 85 million unique TCRs from HLA-typed donors were held in an early release of data.

This CDR3 is 17 amino acids long. V dropped 4 bases and J dropped 0 bases, with 19 bases sitting between them. Germline V gene lookup returns CDR1 SGHRS and CDR2 YFSETQ. Note on this clone: Its target is not known.

Study-level results: Investigators reported 150 to 200 TCR beta chains as tied to cytomegalovirus. Researchers reported in a later analysis that a missense DCLRE1C variant was tied to TCR beta V- and J-gene trimming.

The primer mix had 60 Vbeta and 13 Jbeta primers. Here immunoSEQ multiplex PCR was the method, and the copy in TCRdb shows in-frame clones only, minus some. The table has approximately 140,000 clones, roughly 80% seen once. Sequenced input: PBMCs. The rearrangement links TRBV5-1 to TRBJ1-1; maybe TRBD1 (6 bases). The TCR was taken from a young man in good health and CMV-seronegative. The CDR3, as DNA: TGCGCCAGCAGCCATCCTCCGGGACAAGTAATGAACACTGAAGCTTTCTTT. This gives the protein CASSHPPGQVMNTEAFF.